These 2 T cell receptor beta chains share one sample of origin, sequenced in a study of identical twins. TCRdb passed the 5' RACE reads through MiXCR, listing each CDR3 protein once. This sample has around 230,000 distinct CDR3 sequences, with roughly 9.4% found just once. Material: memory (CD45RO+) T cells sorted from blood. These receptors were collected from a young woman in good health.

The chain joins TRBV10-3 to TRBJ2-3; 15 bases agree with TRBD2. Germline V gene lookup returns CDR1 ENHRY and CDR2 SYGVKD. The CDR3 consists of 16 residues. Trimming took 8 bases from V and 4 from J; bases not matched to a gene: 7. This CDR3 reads CAIGRTSGGASDTQYF. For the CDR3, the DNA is TGTGCCATCGGGAGGACTAGCGGGGGGGCCTCAGATACGCAGTATTTT.

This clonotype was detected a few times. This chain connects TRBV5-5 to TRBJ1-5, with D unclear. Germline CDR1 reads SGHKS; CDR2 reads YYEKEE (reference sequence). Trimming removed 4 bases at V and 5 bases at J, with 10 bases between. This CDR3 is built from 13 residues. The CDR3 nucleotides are TGTGCCAGCAGCGCTATAGGTGATCAGCCCCAGCATTTT. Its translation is CASSAIGDQPQHF.